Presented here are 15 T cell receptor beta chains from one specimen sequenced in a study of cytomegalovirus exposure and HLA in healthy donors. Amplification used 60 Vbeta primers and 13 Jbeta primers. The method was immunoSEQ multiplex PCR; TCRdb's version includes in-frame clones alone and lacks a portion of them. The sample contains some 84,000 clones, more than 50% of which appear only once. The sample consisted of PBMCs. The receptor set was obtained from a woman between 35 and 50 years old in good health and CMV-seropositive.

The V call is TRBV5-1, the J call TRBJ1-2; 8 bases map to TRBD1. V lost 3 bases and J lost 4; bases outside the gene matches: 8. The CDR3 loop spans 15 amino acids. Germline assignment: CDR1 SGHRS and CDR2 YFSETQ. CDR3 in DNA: TGCGCCAGCAGCTCCGGACAGGGCGGGGGCTATGGCTACACCTTC. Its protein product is CASSSGQGGGYGYTF.

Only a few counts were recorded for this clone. This CDR3 is CASSPEAGGAHEQFF. The DNA of the CDR3 is TGTGCCAGCTCACCCGAGGCGGGAGGAGCACATGAGCAGTTCTTC. The rearrangement links TRBV18 to TRBJ2-1; 8 bases align to TRBD2. Germline loops: CDR1 KGHSH, CDR2 LQKENI. This CDR3 region has 15 residues. The J segment lost 8 bases and the V segment lost 3 bases, leaving 9 bases of the junction unmatched.

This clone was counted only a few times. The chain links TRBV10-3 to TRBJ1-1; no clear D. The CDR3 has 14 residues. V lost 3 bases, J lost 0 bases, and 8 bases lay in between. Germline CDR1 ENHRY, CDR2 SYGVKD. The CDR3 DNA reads TGTGCCATCAGTGACCCAGAATTGAACACTGAAGCTTTCTTT. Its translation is CAISDPELNTEAFF.

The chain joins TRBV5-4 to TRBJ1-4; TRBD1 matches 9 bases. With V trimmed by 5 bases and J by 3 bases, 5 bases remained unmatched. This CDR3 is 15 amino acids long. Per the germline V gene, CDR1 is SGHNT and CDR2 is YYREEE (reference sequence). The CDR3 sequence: CASSRDRAPNEKLFF. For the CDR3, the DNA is TGTGCCAGCAGTCGGGACAGGGCCCCTAATGAAAAACTGTTTTTT.

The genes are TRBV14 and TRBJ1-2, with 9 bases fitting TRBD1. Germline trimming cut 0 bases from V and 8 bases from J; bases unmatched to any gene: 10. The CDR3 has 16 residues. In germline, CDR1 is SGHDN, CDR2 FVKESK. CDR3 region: CASSQDVGTGSLGYTF. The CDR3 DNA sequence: TGTGCCAGCAGCCAAGACGTCGGGACAGGGAGTTTGGGCTACACCTTC.

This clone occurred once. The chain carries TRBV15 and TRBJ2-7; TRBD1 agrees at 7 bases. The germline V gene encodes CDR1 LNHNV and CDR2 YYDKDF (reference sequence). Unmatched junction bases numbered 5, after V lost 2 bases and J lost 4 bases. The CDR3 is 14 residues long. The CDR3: CATSRQGVGYEQYF. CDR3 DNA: TGTGCCACCAGCAGACAGGGGGTGGGATACGAGCAGTACTTC.

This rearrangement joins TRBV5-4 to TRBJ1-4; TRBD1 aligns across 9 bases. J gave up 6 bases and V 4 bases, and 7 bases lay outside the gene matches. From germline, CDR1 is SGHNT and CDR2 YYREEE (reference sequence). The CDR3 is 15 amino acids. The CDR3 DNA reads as TGTGCCAGCAGCGCTGGGACAGGGAGATATGAAAAACTGTTTTTT. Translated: CASSAGTGRYEKLFF.

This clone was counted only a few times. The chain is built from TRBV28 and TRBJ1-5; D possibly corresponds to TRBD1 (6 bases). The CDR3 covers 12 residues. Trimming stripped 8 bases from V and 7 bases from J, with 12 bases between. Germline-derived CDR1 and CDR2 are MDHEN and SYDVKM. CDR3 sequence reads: CASGEGDQPQHF. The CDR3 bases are TGTGCCAGCGGGGAGGGGGACCAGCCCCAGCATTTT.

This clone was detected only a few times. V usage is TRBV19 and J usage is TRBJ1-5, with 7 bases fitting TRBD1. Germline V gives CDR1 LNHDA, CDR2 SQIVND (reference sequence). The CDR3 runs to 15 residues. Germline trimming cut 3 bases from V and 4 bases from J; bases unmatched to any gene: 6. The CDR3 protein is CASSIAGGRNQPQHF. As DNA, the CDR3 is TGTGCCAGTAGTATCGCAGGGGGACGAAATCAGCCCCAGCATTTT.

The CDR3: CASSLAGTYEQYF. CDR3 bases: TGTGCCAGCAGCTTGGCAGGGACCTACGAGCAGTACTTC. The chain is built from TRBV5-6 and TRBJ2-7; maybe TRBD1 (5 bases). V was cut by 0 bases and J by 2 bases, with 6 bases left in between. Germline V gene data show CDR1 as SGHDT and CDR2 as YYEEEE. The CDR3 contains 13 residues.

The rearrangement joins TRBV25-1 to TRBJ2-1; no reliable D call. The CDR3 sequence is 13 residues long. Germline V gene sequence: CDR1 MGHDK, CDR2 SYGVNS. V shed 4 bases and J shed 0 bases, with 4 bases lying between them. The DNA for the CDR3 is TGTGCCAGCAGTGGTAGCTCCTACAATGAGCAGTTCTTC. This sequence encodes CASSGSSYNEQFF.

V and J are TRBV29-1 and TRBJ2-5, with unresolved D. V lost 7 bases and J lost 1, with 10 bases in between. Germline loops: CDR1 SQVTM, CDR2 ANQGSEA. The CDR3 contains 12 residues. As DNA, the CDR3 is TGCAGCGCTAGGCTACCCCAAGAGACCCAGTACTTC. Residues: CSARLPQETQYF. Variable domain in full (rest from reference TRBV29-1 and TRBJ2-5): SAVISQKPSRDICQRGTSLTIQCQVDSQVTMMFWYRQQPGQSLTLIATANQGSEATYESGFVIDKFPISRPNLTFSTLTVSNMSPEDSSIYLCSARLPQETQYFGPGTRLLVL.

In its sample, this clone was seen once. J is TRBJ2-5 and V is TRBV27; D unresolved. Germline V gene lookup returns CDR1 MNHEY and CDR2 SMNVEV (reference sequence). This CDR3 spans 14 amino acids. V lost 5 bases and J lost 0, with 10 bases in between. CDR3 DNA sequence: TGTGCCAGCAGTACGCACTCTAACCAAGAGACCCAGTACTTC. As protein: CASSTHSNQETQYF.

In DNA, the CDR3 is TGTGCCAGCAGTTTTATGTCTTCGGGCGGACGGGGACAGAGGCGCAATGAGCAGTTCTTC. It encodes CASSFMSSGGRGQRRNEQFF. The V call is TRBV27, the J call TRBJ2-1, with 7 nucleotides matching TRBD1. The CDR3 loop spans 20 amino acids. Per germline, CDR1 MNHEY and CDR2 SMNVEV (reference sequence). V lost 3 bases to trimming and J lost 6 bases; unmatched junction nucleotides: 23.

The CDR3 protein is CASSQDLWEDTQYF. As DNA, the CDR3 is TGCGCCAGCAGCCAAGATCTTTGGGAGGATACGCAGTATTTT. The chain uses TRBV4-1 and TRBJ2-3; the D gene is possibly TRBD2 (5 bases). V was pared by 0 bases and J by 6 bases, with 10 bases between. The CDR3 spans 14 residues. Germline V CDR1 and CDR2: MGHRA, YSYEKL.